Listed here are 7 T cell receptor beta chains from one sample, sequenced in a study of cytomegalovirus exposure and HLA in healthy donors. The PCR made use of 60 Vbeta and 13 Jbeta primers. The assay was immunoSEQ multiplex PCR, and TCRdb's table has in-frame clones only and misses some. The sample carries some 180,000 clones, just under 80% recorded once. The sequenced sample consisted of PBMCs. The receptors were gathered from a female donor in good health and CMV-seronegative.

CDR3 amino acids: CASSIDKGRNEQFF. DNA of the CDR3: TGTGCCAGTAGTATAGATAAGGGGAGGAATGAGCAGTTCTTC. The chain employs TRBV19 and TRBJ2-1; the D gene is possibly TRBD2 (6 bases). CDR1 and CDR2 (germline): LNHDA, SQIVND (reference sequence). Trimming stripped 0 bases from V and 7 bases from J, with 10 bases between. The CDR3 is 14 amino acids.

CDR3 region: CASSSLWTGSRNTIYF. The CDR3 DNA reads TGTGCCAGCAGCTCCCTATGGACAGGTTCGCGAAACACCATATATTTT. The genes are TRBV7-9 and TRBJ1-3; TRBD1 matches at 7 bases. Germline lookup yields CDR1 SEHNR and CDR2 FQNEAQ (reference sequence). The CDR3 spans 16 residues. The J segment lost 5 bases and the V segment lost 4 bases, leaving 11 bases of the junction unmatched.

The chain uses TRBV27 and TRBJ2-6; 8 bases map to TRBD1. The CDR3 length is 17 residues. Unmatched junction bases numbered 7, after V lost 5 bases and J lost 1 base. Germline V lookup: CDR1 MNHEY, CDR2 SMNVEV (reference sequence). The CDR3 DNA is TGTGCCAGCAGTCCCGGACAGGGATGGTCTGGGGCCAACGTCCTGACTTTC. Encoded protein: CASSPGQGWSGANVLTF.

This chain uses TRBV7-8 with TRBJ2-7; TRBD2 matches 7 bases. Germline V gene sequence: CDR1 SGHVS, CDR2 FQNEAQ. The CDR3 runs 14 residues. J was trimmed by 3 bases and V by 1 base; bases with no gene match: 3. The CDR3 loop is CASSLGDYYYEQYF. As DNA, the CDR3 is TGTGCCAGCAGCTTAGGGGACTACTACTACGAGCAGTACTTC.

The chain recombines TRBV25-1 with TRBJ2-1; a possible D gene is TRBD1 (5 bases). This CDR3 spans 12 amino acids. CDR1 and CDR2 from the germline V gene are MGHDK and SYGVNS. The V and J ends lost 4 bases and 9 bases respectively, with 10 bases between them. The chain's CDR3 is CASSVRRGEQFF. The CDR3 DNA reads TGTGCCAGCAGTGTTCGAAGGGGTGAGCAGTTCTTC. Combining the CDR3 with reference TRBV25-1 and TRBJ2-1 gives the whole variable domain EADIYQTPRYLVIGTGKKITLECSQTMGHDKMYWYQQDPGMELHLIHYSYGVNSTEKGDLSSESTVSRIRTEHFPLTLESARPSHTSQYLCASSVRRGEQFFGPGTRLTVL.

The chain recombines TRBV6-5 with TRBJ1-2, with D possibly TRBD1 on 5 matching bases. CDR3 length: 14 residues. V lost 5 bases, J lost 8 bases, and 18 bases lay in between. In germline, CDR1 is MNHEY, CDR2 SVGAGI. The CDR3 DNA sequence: TGTGCCAGCAGTGAAGAAGAAGGGGCATGGGGCTACACCTTC. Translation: CASSEEEGAWGYTF.

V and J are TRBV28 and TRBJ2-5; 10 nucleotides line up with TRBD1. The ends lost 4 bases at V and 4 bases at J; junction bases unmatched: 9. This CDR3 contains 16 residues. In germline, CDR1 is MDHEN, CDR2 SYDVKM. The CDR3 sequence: CASSSPGTGERETQYF. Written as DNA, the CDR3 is TGTGCCAGCAGTTCCCCGGGGACAGGGGAGCGAGAGACCCAGTACTTC.